These T cell receptor beta chains were read from a single sample in a study of early T cells in non-severe SARS-CoV-2 infection. TCRdb reprocessed the 5' RACE reads with MiXCR, giving one entry per CDR3 protein. Of tens of thousands of distinct CDR3 sequences in the sample, approximately 5.8% are singletons; the top ten hold more than 12%. The sequenced sample was whole blood, obtained at baseline. These TCRs come from an adult who was a healthcare worker with PCR-confirmed SARS-CoV-2 infection or an uninfected control (not recorded which). Both conserved end residues are part of each CDR3. The order of the fields is J gene, V gene, clone size, D gene, CDR3 DNA, CDR3 protein. The D gene is left open where the match is weak. Size tells how often a clone was seen (once, few, many) or the class of an expanded clone, and some rows leave it out.

J gene: TRBJ1-1
V gene: TRBV30
clone size: .
D gene: TRBD1
CDR3 DNA: TGTGCCTGGAGGGGGGACAGTTACACTGAAGCTTTCTTT
CDR3 protein: CAWRGDSYTEAFF

J gene: TRBJ2-7
V gene: TRBV7-3
clone size: .
D gene: TRBD1
CDR3 DNA: TGTGCCAGCAGCTTAGAGGGGGCAAAGACCTACGAGCAGTACTTC
CDR3 protein: CASSLEGAKTYEQYF

J gene: TRBJ1-4
V gene: TRBV6-5
clone size: few
D gene: TRBD1
CDR3 DNA: TGTGCCAGCAGCAGACAGGGCGACAATGAAAAACTGTTTTTT
CDR3 protein: CASSRQGDNEKLFF

J gene: TRBJ2-3
V gene: TRBV7-7
clone size: few
D gene: TRBD1
CDR3 DNA: TGTGCTAGCAGCCCGGGACAGGGGGCAAGTGATACGCAGTATTTT
CDR3 protein: CASSPGQGASDTQYF

J gene: TRBJ1-2
V gene: TRBV7-2
clone size: medium-sized
D gene: .
CDR3 DNA: TGTGCCAGCAGCGGAAGGGGGGATGGCTACACCTTC
CDR3 protein: CASSGRGDGYTF

J gene: TRBJ2-7
V gene: TRBV10-3
clone size: .
D gene: TRBD1
CDR3 DNA: TGTGCCATCAGAGACCGGGACAGGGGCCACGAGCAGTACTTC
CDR3 protein: CAIRDRDRGHEQYF

J gene: TRBJ2-2
V gene: TRBV2
clone size: few
D gene: TRBD2
CDR3 DNA: TGTGCCAGCAGTCCGGGACTAGCGGGGGGGCCGGCTGCCGGGGAGCTGTTTTTT
CDR3 protein: CASSPGLAGGPAAGELFF

J gene: TRBJ2-7
V gene: TRBV7-9
clone size: many
D gene: .
CDR3 DNA: TGTGCCAGCAGCTTAGTGGGACCCGAGTGG
CDR3 protein: CASSLVGPEW

J gene: TRBJ1-6
V gene: TRBV5-1
clone size: .
D gene: TRBD1
CDR3 DNA: TGCGCCAGCAGCTTAGGGACAGGAAGAATTTCACCCCTCCACTTT
CDR3 protein: CASSLGTGRISPLHF

J gene: TRBJ1-1
V gene: TRBV10-3
clone size: many
D gene: TRBD1
CDR3 DNA: TGTGCCATCAGTGAGTCTAGGGGGCAGACTGAAGCTTTCTTT
CDR3 protein: CAISESRGQTEAFF

J gene: TRBJ1-5
V gene: TRBV27
clone size: medium-sized
D gene: TRBD1
CDR3 DNA: TGTGCCAGCAGTTTATGGCAGGGGGATCAGCCCCAGCATTTT
CDR3 protein: CASSLWQGDQPQHF

J gene: TRBJ2-4
V gene: TRBV19
clone size: few
D gene: TRBD1
CDR3 DNA: TGTGCCAGTAGTACCCGGGACAGGGTCTTGTACTTC
CDR3 protein: CASSTRDRVLYF